The 13 T cell receptor beta chains below come from one sample, sequenced in a study of tumor and adjacent non-tumor tissue in lung cancer. Three rounds of nested PCR, following a modified ARM-PCR protocol, produced the TCRbeta library. TCRdb re-analysed the multiplex PCR reads in MiXCR, keeping a single row per CDR3 protein. In the table there are 75,000 to 80,000 distinct CDR3 sequences, roughly 80% of which are singletons. No cell sorting was done before RNA was extracted from the tissue. Specimen: lung tumor tissue. All receptors derive from a woman aged 45-65 years with non-small cell lung cancer.

This clonotype has just a few counts. J is TRBJ1-5 and V is TRBV6-1, with unresolved D. Germline V gives CDR1 MNHNS, CDR2 SASEGT. This CDR3 region has 14 residues. The chain's CDR3 is CTSSETWSNQPQHF. The CDR3 DNA reads TGTACTAGCAGTGAAACTTGGAGCAATCAGCCCCAGCATTTT.

With regard to this clonotype: A clone one base away is much larger, so this may be a read error. The chain is built from TRBV5-1 and TRBJ2-7, with D perhaps TRBD2 (5 bases). CDR3 size: 14 residues. Looked up from germline, CDR1 is SGHRS and CDR2 is YFSETQ. V was trimmed by 1 base and J by 6 bases, leaving 14 bases between them. The CDR3: CASSLPGSRFEQYF. CDR3 in DNA: TGCGCCAGCAGCTTGCCTGGGAGTCGGTTCGAGCAGTACTTC. The full variable domain, in which reference TRBV5-1 and TRBJ2-7 provide the parts outside the CDR3, is KAGVTQTPRYLIKTRGQQVTLSCSPISGHRSVSWYQQTPGQGLQFLFEYFSETQRNKGNFPGRFSGRQFSNSRSEMNVSTLELGDSALYLCASSLPGSRFEQYFGPGTRLTVT.

This clonotype was seen a handful of times. A read error may account for a junction end that differs from germline. This chain uses TRBV20-1 with TRBJ1-5; D gene uncertain. This CDR3 has 13 residues. Per germline, CDR1 DFQATT and CDR2 SNEGSKA (reference sequence). The CDR3 loop is CSAIPVGNQPHHF. The DNA of the CDR3 is TGCAGTGCTATTCCTGTGGGCAATCAGCCCCATCATTTT.

The chain combines TRBV6-2 or TRBV6-3 with TRBJ1-5, with a weak D call TRBD1 (6 bases). The end of the DNA is better explained by TRBJ2-3, so the J call may be wrong. The CDR3 sequence is 14 residues long. CDR1 and CDR2 from the germline V gene are MNHEY and SVGEGT. CDR3 region: CASGKGQTNQPQYF. The CDR3 coding sequence is TGTGCCAGCGGTAAGGGACAAACTAATCAGCCCCAGTATTTT.

A word on this clonotype: A read error is possible here, since a much larger clone lies one base away. The chain has TRBV5-1 and TRBJ2-1; D assignment may be TRBD1 or TRBD2 (5 bases each). Germline V gene sequence: CDR1 SGHRS, CDR2 YFSETQ. The V gene lost 0 bases and the J gene lost 7 bases, with 14 bases spanning the gap. This CDR3 spans 15 amino acids. CDR3 nucleotide sequence: TGCGCCAGCAGCTTGGGGGTCAGGGAGAGGAATGAGCAGTTCTTC. As protein: CASSLGVRERNEQFF.

About this clonotype: Mismatch with germline at one junction end may stem from a read error. J is TRBJ2-2 and V is TRBV12-3 or TRBV12-4; unclear D gene. CDR3 size: 16 residues. The CDR3 spells CASNTARKTNIGELFF. The DNA for the CDR3 is TGTGCCAGCAATACCGCCAGGAAAACGAACATCGGGGAGCTGTTTTTT.

The chain employs TRBV6-6 and TRBJ2-7; tentatively, D is TRBD1 or TRBD2 (5 bases each). Gene TRBJ2-1 matches the end of the DNA better, so the J call may be wrong. Germline V gene data show CDR1 as MNHNY and CDR2 as SVGAGI (reference sequence). The CDR3 has 15 amino acids. CDR3 sequence (DNA): TGTGCCAGCAGTTACTTGAGGGGCGGAACCTACGAGCAGTTCTTC. Translating gives CASSYLRGGTYEQFF.

This clonotype was seen a handful of times. A read error may account for a junction end that differs from germline. The chain is built from TRBV12-3 or TRBV12-4 and TRBJ1-2, with D perhaps matching TRBD1 (5 bases). This CDR3 comprises 11 residues. CDR3 region: CANSPGTAYTF. In DNA, the CDR3 is TGTGCCAACAGTCCGGGGACGGCCTACACCTTC.

CDR3: CSALGGDCAYTF. DNA of the CDR3: TGCAGCGCCCTGGGGGGCGACTGTGCCTACACCTTC. The chain recombines TRBV29-1 with TRBJ1-2; tentative D call: TRBD1 (6 bases). With 7 bases removed from V and 10 bases from J, the gap between germline ends came to 19 bases. Per germline, CDR1 SQVTM and CDR2 ANQGSEA. The CDR3 is 12 amino acids. Complete variable domain (other parts from reference TRBV29-1 and TRBJ1-2): SAVISQKPSRDICQRGTSLTIQCQVDSQVTMMFWYRQQPGQSLTLIATANQGSEATYESGFVIDKFPISRPNLTFSTLTVSNMSPEDSSIYLCSALGGDCAYTFGSGTRLTVV.

As for this clonotype: An end of the junction differs from the germline gene, which may be a read error. This rearrangement joins TRBV20-1 to TRBJ2-1, with TRBD1 matching over 7 bases. Per germline, CDR1 DFQATT and CDR2 SNEGSKA (reference sequence). This CDR3 has 12 residues. This CDR3 reads CSVGGTANDQFF. CDR3 bases: TGCAGTGTTGGTGGGACAGCAAATGATCAGTTCTTC.

With regard to this clonotype: At one of its ends the junction is not consistent with the germline gene, which may arise from a read error. The CDR3 nucleotides are TGTAGCGTTGATGTTGGCGGGAGGGCCAAGGATGAGCAGTTCTTC. The encoded protein is CSVDVGGRAKDEQFF. This rearrangement joins TRBV29-1 to TRBJ2-1; 9 positions match TRBD2. The CDR3 has 15 amino acids. CDR1 SQVTM and CDR2 ANQGSEA come from the germline V gene.

With regard to this clonotype: Germline is not matched at one junction end, which may reflect a read error. The gene calls are TRBV20-1 and TRBJ1-3; TRBD1 is a possible D gene (6 bases). This CDR3 has 15 residues. Germline V gives CDR1 DFQATT, CDR2 SNEGSKA (reference sequence). The CDR3 loop reads CGARTEGGRRNTIYF. DNA for the CDR3: TGCGGTGCTAGAACAGAAGGGGGTAGAAGAAACACCATATATTTT.

The chain joins TRBV28 to TRBJ1-1; D call uncertain. The CDR3 sequence is 15 residues long. CDR1 is MDHEN and CDR2 is SYDVKM in the germline V gene. V was trimmed by 6 bases and J by 2 bases, leaving 16 bases between them. CDR3 loop: CASSPTERRNTEAFF. CDR3 nucleotide sequence: TGTGCCAGCAGCCCGACGGAACGGAGAAACACTGAAGCTTTCTTT. The entire variable domain, with the rest obtained from reference TRBV28 and TRBJ1-1, is as follows: DVKVTQSSRYLVKRTGEKVFLECVQDMDHENMFWYRQDPGLGLRLIYFSYDVKMKEKGDIPEGYSVSREKKERFSLILESASTNQTSMYLCASSPTERRNTEAFFGQGTRLTVV.